Listed below are T cell receptor beta chains from one sample, sequenced in a study of vaccination and CD4 T cells after COVID-19. MiXCR, applied by TCRdb to the PCR reads, yields one record per CDR3 protein. The repertoire holds roughly 7,000 distinct CDR3 sequences, with about 70% as singletons. Their cognate antigens are unknown. The material sequenced was CD4+ T cells from blood, cultured in vitro. Receptor source: a human donor who had recovered from COVID-19. CDR3s include the opening cysteine and the closing phenylalanine or tryptophan. Fields, in order: clone size, V gene, D gene, J gene, CDR3 protein, CDR3 DNA. D genes are given only for firm matches. Clone size is shown for a subset of rows, as once, few, many or a class of expanded clone.

clone size: -
V gene: TRBV7-4
D gene: -
J gene: TRBJ2-7
CDR3 protein: CASSAHRQVLSSYEQYF
CDR3 DNA: TGTGCCAGCAGCGCTCACAGACAGGTCCTAAGCTCCTACGAGCAGTACTTC

clone size: -
V gene: TRBV6-1
D gene: -
J gene: TRBJ2-7
CDR3 protein: CASSTGGVSYEQYF
CDR3 DNA: TGTGCCAGCAGTACAGGGGGGGTTTCCTACGAGCAGTACTTC

clone size: few
V gene: TRBV20-1
D gene: -
J gene: TRBJ1-6
CDR3 protein: CSAGRRQVYNSPLHF
CDR3 DNA: TGCAGTGCTGGTCGAAGACAGGTCTATAATTCACCCCTCCACTTT

clone size: -
V gene: TRBV6-1
D gene: TRBD1
J gene: TRBJ2-6
CDR3 protein: CASRLQGSGANVLTF
CDR3 DNA: TGTGCCAGCAGATTACAGGGGTCCGGGGCCAACGTCCTGACTTTC

clone size: -
V gene: TRBV15
D gene: -
J gene: TRBJ2-7
CDR3 protein: CATSRDWGKGNEQYF
CDR3 DNA: TGTGCCACCAGCAGAGATTGGGGAAAGGGTAACGAGCAGTACTTC

clone size: once
V gene: TRBV6-1
D gene: TRBD1
J gene: TRBJ1-1
CDR3 protein: CASSNRGVNTEAFF
CDR3 DNA: TGTGCCAGCAGCAACAGGGGGGTGAACACTGAAGCTTTCTTT

clone size: once
V gene: TRBV27
D gene: -
J gene: TRBJ1-5
CDR3 protein: CASSLLGSNQPQHF
CDR3 DNA: TGTGCCAGCAGTTTATTGGGTAGCAATCAGCCCCAGCATTTT

clone size: -
V gene: TRBV19
D gene: TRBD1
J gene: TRBJ1-5
CDR3 protein: CASSMLAGGGQPQHF
CDR3 DNA: TGTGCCAGTAGTATGTTGGCAGGGGGCGGTCAGCCCCAGCATTTT

clone size: -
V gene: TRBV7-2
D gene: -
J gene: TRBJ2-5
CDR3 protein: CASSFRRDQETQYF
CDR3 DNA: TGTGCCAGCAGCTTTCGGCGGGACCAAGAGACCCAGTACTTC

clone size: few
V gene: TRBV28
D gene: -
J gene: TRBJ1-5
CDR3 protein: CASSFSGHRKGNQPQHF
CDR3 DNA: TGTGCCAGCAGTTTCTCGGGACACCGTAAGGGCAATCAGCCCCAGCATTTT

clone size: -
V gene: TRBV11-3
D gene: -
J gene: TRBJ2-1
CDR3 protein: CASSLEGFRGNEQFF
CDR3 DNA: TGTGCCAGCAGCTTAGAAGGGTTCAGGGGCAATGAGCAGTTCTTC

clone size: -
V gene: TRBV24-1
D gene: TRBD1
J gene: TRBJ1-5
CDR3 protein: CATSDSGTGMRNQPQHF
CDR3 DNA: TGTGCCACCAGTGATTCCGGGACAGGGATGCGCAATCAGCCCCAGCATTTT

clone size: large
V gene: TRBV6-1
D gene: -
J gene: TRBJ1-5
CDR3 protein: CASSKRTSGLDSNQPQHF
CDR3 DNA: TGTGCCAGCAGCAAAAGGACGTCCGGGCTCGATAGCAATCAGCCCCAGCATTTT

clone size: -
V gene: TRBV7-6
D gene: TRBD2
J gene: TRBJ2-1
CDR3 protein: CAISRLAGINEQFF
CDR3 DNA: TGTGCCATCTCAAGACTAGCGGGCATCAATGAGCAGTTCTTC

clone size: -
V gene: TRBV24-1
D gene: -
J gene: TRBJ2-3
CDR3 protein: CATSGGGHQDTQYF
CDR3 DNA: TGTGCCACCAGTGGGGGCGGACACCAAGATACGCAGTATTTT

clone size: -
V gene: TRBV6-2/TRBV6-3
D gene: -
J gene: TRBJ2-7
CDR3 protein: CASRQRDRYEQYF
CDR3 DNA: TGTGCCAGCAGGCAGCGGGACAGGTACGAGCAGTACTTC

clone size: -
V gene: TRBV6-5
D gene: TRBD1
J gene: TRBJ1-2
CDR3 protein: CASSYSTGQGDRGDGYTF
CDR3 DNA: TGTGCCAGCAGTTACTCGACGGGACAGGGGGACAGAGGAGATGGCTACACCTTC

clone size: -
V gene: TRBV27
D gene: TRBD1
J gene: TRBJ1-5
CDR3 protein: CATRDRGDNQPQHF
CDR3 DNA: TGTGCCACCAGAGACAGGGGGGACAATCAGCCCCAGCATTTT

clone size: -
V gene: TRBV29-1
D gene: -
J gene: TRBJ1-2
CDR3 protein: CSGKTTSGYTF
CDR3 DNA: TGCAGCGGAAAAACGACTAGTGGCTACACCTTC

clone size: -
V gene: TRBV20-1
D gene: -
J gene: TRBJ1-6
CDR3 protein: CSAREGTTRYSPLHF
CDR3 DNA: TGCAGTGCTAGAGAAGGGACCACTCGATATTCACCCCTCCACTTT

clone size: few
V gene: TRBV7-2
D gene: -
J gene: TRBJ2-5
CDR3 protein: CASSSSIQATQYF
CDR3 DNA: TGTGCCAGCAGCTCCTCTATCCAGGCGACCCAGTACTTC

clone size: -
V gene: TRBV7-2
D gene: -
J gene: TRBJ2-2
CDR3 protein: CASSLVSASTGELFF
CDR3 DNA: TGTGCCAGCAGCTTAGTGTCTGCTAGCACCGGGGAGCTGTTTTTT

clone size: -
V gene: TRBV6-1
D gene: TRBD1
J gene: TRBJ1-5
CDR3 protein: CASRWTGSSQPQHF
CDR3 DNA: TGTGCCAGCAGGTGGACAGGTTCGTCTCAGCCCCAGCATTTT

clone size: -
V gene: TRBV27
D gene: TRBD1
J gene: TRBJ2-5
CDR3 protein: CASSLGQGAKETQYF
CDR3 DNA: TGTGCCAGCAGTTTAGGACAGGGGGCGAAAGAGACCCAGTACTTC

clone size: once
V gene: TRBV20-1
D gene: -
J gene: TRBJ2-7
CDR3 protein: CSAPAAQGLKYEQYF
CDR3 DNA: TGCAGTGCTCCAGCGGCACAGGGTCTGAAGTACGAGCAGTACTTC

clone size: few
V gene: TRBV19
D gene: -
J gene: TRBJ1-2
CDR3 protein: CASSVSNYGYTF
CDR3 DNA: TGTGCCAGTAGCGTCAGTAACTATGGCTACACCTTC

clone size: -
V gene: TRBV10-3
D gene: TRBD1
J gene: TRBJ1-2
CDR3 protein: CAISGTRDRDGYTF
CDR3 DNA: TGTGCCATCAGTGGGACCCGGGACAGGGATGGCTACACCTTC

clone size: once
V gene: TRBV28
D gene: -
J gene: TRBJ1-6
CDR3 protein: CASSLPLVGGGSPLHF
CDR3 DNA: TGTGCCAGCAGTTTACCTTTAGTAGGGGGAGGTTCACCCCTCCACTTT

clone size: medium-sized
V gene: TRBV6-5
D gene: TRBD1
J gene: TRBJ2-7
CDR3 protein: CASSLVQGEIVEQYF
CDR3 DNA: TGTGCCAGCAGTTTGGTACAGGGGGAAATCGTCGAGCAGTACTTC

clone size: -
V gene: TRBV10-3
D gene: TRBD1
J gene: TRBJ2-7
CDR3 protein: CAISGEDRGRYEQYF
CDR3 DNA: TGTGCCATCAGTGGAGAGGACAGGGGGAGATACGAGCAGTACTTC

clone size: -
V gene: TRBV28
D gene: -
J gene: TRBJ1-1
CDR3 protein: CASSLSRVRTEAFF
CDR3 DNA: TGTGCCAGCAGTTTAAGCAGGGTTAGGACTGAAGCTTTCTTT

clone size: -
V gene: TRBV6-1
D gene: -
J gene: TRBJ2-5
CDR3 protein: CTSSEGWGSDQETQYF
CDR3 DNA: TGTACCAGCAGTGAAGGATGGGGGTCAGATCAAGAGACCCAGTACTTC